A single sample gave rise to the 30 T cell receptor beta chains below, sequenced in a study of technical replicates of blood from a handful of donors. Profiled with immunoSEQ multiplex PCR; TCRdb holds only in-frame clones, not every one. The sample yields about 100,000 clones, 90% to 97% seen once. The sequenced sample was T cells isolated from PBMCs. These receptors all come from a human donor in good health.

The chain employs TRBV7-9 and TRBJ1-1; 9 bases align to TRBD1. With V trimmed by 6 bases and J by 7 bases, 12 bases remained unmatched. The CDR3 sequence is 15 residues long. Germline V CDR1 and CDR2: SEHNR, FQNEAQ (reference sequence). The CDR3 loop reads CASREGGQGKIEAFF. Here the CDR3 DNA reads TGTGCCAGCAGAGAGGGCGGACAGGGGAAGATTGAAGCTTTCTTT. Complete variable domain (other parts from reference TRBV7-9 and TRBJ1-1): DTGVSQNPRHKITKRGQNVTFRCDPISEHNRLYWYRQTLGQGPEFLTYFQNEAQLEKSRLLSDRFSAERPKGSFSTLEIQRTEQGDSAMYLCASREGGQGKIEAFFGQGTRLTVV.

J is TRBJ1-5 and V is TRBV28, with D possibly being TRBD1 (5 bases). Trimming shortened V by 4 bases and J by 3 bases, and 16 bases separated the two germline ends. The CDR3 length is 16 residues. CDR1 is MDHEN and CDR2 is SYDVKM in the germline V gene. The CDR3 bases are TGTGCCAGCAGTTCTAGATTCGGACAATACAATCAGCCCCAGCATTTT. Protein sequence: CASSSRFGQYNQPQHF.

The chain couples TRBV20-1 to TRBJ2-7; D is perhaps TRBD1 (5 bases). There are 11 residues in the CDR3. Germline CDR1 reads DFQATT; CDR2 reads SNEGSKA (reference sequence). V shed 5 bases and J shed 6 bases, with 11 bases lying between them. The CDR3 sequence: CSARRVSEQYF. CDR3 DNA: TGCAGTGCTCGCAGGGTGTCCGAGCAGTACTTC.

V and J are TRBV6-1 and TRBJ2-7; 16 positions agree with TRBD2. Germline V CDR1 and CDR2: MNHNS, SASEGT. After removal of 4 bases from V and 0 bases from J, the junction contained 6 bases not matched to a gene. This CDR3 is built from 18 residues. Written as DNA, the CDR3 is TGTGCCAGCAGTGCAGGGACTAGCGGGAGGGCCCTCTCCTACGAGCAGTACTTC. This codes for CASSAGTSGRALSYEQYF.

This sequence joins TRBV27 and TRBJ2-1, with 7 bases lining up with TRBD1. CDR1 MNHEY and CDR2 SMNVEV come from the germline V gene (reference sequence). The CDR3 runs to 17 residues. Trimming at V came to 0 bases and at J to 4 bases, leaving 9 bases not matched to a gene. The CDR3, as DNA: TGTGCCAGCAGTTTATCTGGAGGACGACAGGGATACAATGAGCAGTTCTTC. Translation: CASSLSGGRQGYNEQFF.

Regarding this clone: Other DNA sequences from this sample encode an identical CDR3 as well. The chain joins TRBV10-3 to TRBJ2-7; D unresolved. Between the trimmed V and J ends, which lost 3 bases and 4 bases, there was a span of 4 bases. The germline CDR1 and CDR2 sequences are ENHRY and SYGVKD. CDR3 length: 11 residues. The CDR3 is CAISDSYEQYF. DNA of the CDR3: TGTGCCATCAGTGATTCTTACGAGCAGTACTTC.

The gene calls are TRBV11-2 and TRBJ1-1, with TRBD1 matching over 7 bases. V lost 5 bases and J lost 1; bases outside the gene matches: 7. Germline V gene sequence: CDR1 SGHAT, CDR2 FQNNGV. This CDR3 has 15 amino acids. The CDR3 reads CASSTRDSKNTEAFF. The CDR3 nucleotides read TGTGCCAGCAGCACCCGGGACAGTAAGAACACTGAAGCTTTCTTT.

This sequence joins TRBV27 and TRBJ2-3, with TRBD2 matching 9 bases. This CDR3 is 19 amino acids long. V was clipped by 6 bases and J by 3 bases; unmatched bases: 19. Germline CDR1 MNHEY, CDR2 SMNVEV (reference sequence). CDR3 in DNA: TGTGCCAGCAGCCGCTTTGGGGGCGGGGGGGCCGATTTAACAGATACGCAGTATTTT. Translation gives CASSRFGGGGADLTDTQYF.

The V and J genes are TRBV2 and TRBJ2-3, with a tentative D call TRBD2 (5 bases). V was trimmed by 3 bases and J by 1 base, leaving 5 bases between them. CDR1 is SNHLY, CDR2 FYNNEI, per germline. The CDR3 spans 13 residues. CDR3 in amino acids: CASSDGGTDTQYF. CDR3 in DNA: TGTGCCAGCAGTGACGGGGGCACAGATACGCAGTATTTT.

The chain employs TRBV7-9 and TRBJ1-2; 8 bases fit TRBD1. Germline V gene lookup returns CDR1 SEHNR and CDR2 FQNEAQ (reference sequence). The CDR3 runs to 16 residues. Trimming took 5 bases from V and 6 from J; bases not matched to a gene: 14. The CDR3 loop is CASSIGGTGGGDGYTF. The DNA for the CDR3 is TGTGCCAGCAGCATCGGGGGAACAGGGGGAGGAGATGGCTACACCTTC. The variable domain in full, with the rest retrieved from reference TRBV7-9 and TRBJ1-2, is DTGVSQNPRHKITKRGQNVTFRCDPISEHNRLYWYRQTLGQGPEFLTYFQNEAQLEKSRLLSDRFSAERPKGSFSTLEIQRTEQGDSAMYLCASSIGGTGGGDGYTFGSGTRLTVV.

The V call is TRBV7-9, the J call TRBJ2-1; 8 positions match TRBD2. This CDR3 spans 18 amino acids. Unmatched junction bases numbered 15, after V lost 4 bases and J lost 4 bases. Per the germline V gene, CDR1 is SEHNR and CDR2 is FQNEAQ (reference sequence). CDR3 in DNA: TGTGCCAGCAGCTCCCCGCCTAGCGGGCGTCTGTTATACAATGAGCAGTTCTTC. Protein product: CASSSPPSGRLLYNEQFF.

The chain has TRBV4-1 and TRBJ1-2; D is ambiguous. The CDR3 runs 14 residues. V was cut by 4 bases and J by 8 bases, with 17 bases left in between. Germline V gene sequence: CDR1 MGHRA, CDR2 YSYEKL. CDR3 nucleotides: TGCGCCAGCAGCCTCGGGAGCCAGGTCCGGGGCTACACCTTC. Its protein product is CASSLGSQVRGYTF.

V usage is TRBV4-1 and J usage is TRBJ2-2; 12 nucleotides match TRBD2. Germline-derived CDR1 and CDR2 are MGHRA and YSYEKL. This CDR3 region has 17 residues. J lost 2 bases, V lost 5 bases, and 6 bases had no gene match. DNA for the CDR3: TGCGCCAGCAGCTCCCGACTAGCGGGAGAAAACACCGGGGAGCTGTTTTTT. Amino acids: CASSSRLAGENTGELFF.

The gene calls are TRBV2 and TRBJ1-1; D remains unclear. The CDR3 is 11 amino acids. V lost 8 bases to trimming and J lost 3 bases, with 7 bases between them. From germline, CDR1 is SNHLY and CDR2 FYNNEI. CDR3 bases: TGTGCCAGCGAGGGTTACACTGAAGCTTTCTTT. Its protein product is CASEGYTEAFF.

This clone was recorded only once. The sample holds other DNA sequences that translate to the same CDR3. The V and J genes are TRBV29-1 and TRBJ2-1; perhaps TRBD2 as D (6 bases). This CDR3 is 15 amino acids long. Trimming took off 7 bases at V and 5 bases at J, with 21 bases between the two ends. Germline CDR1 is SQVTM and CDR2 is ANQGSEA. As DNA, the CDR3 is TGCAGCGCACCTGGTGGCGGGGCCCCTGACAATGAGCAGTTCTTC. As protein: CSAPGGGAPDNEQFF.

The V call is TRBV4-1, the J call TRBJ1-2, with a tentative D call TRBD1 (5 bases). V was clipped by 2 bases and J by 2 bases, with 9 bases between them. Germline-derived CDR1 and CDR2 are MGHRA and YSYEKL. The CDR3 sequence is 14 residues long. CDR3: CASSQLGLNYGYTF. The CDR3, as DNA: TGCGCCAGCAGCCAACTGGGACTGAACTATGGCTACACCTTC.

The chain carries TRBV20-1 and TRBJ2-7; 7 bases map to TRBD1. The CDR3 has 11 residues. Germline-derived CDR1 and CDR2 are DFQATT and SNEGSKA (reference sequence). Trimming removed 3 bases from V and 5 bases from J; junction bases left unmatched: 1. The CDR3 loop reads CSASDRDEQYF. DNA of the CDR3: TGCAGTGCTAGTGACAGGGACGAGCAGTACTTC.

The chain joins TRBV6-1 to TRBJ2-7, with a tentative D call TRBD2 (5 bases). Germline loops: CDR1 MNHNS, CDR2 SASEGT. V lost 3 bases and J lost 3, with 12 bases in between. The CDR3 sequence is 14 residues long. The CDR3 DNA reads TGTGCCAGCAGTGATCCGGGGTTCCGCTACGAGCAGTACTTC. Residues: CASSDPGFRYEQYF.

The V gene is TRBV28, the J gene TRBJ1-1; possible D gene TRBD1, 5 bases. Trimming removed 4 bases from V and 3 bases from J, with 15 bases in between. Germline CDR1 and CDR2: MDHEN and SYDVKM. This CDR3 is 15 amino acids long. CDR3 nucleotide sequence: TGTGCCAGCAGTTCAGCAGGGACGGGAGACACTGAAGCTTTCTTT. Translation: CASSSAGTGDTEAFF.

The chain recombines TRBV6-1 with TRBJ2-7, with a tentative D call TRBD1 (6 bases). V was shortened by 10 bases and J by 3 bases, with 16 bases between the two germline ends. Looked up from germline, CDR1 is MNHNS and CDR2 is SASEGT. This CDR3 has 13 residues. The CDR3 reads CATRNREVYEQYF. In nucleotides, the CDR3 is TGTGCCACCAGAAACAGGGAAGTCTACGAGCAGTACTTC.

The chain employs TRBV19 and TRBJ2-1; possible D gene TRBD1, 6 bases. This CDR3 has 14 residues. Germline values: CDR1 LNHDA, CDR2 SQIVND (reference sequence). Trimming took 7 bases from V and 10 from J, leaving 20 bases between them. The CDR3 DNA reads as TGTGCCAGTAAGAAGGGGGAATTCATGCCCGAGCAGTTCTTC. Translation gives CASKKGEFMPEQFF.

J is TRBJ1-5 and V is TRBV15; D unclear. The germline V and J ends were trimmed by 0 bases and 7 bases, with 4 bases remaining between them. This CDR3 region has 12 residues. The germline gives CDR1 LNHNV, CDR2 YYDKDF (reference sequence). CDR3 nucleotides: TGTGCCACCAGCAGAGATATCCAGCCCCAGCATTTT. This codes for CATSRDIQPQHF.

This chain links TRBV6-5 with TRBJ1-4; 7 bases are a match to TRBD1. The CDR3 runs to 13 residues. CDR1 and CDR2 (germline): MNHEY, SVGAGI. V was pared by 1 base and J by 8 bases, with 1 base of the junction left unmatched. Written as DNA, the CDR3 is TGTGCCAGCAGTTACTGGGACAGAGAAAAACTGTTTTTT. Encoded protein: CASSYWDREKLFF.

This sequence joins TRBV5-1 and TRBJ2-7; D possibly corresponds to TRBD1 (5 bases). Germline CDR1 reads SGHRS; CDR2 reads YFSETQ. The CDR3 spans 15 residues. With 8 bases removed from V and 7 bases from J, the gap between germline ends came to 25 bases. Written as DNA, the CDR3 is TGCGCCAGTAAGTTTAAAGACAGCCCCGGAGAAGAGCAGTACTTC. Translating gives CASKFKDSPGEEQYF.

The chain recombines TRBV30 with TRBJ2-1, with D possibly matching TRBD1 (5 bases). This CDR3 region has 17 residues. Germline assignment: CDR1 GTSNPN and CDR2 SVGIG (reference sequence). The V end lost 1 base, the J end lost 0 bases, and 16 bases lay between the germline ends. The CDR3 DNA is TGTGCCTGGAGTGAAGGCTGGTTAGGGGACTCCTACAATGAGCAGTTCTTC. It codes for CAWSEGWLGDSYNEQFF.

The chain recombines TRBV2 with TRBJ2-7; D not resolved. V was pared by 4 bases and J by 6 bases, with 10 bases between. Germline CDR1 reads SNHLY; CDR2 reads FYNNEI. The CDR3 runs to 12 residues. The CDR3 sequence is CASSVPSGEQYF. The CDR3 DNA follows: TGTGCCAGCAGTGTTCCTTCGGGCGAGCAGTACTTC.

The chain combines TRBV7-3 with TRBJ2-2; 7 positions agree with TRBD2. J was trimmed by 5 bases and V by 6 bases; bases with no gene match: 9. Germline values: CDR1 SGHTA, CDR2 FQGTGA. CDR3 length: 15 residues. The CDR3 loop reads CASSSQRGRTGELFF. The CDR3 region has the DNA TGTGCCAGCAGTTCCCAGCGGGGCCGTACCGGGGAGCTGTTTTTT. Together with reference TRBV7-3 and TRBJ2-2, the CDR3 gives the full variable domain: GAGVSQTPSNKVTEKGKYVELRCDPISGHTALYWYRQSLGQGPEFLIYFQGTGAADDSGLPNDRFFAVRPEGSVSTLKIQRTERGDSAVYLCASSSQRGRTGELFFGEGSRLTVL.

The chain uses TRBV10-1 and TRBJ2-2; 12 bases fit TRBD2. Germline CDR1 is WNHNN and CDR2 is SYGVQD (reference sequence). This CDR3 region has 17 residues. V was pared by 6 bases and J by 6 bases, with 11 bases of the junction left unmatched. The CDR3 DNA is TGCGCCAGCAGCCTAGGACTAGCGGGAAACGTGGCCGGGGAGCTGTTTTTT. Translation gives CASSLGLAGNVAGELFF.

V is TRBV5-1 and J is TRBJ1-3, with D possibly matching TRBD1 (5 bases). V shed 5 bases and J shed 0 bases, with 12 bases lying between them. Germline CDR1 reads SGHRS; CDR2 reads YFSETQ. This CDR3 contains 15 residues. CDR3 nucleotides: TGCGCCAGCAGGGATCAAGGGGACTCTGGAAACACCATATATTTT. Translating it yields CASRDQGDSGNTIYF.

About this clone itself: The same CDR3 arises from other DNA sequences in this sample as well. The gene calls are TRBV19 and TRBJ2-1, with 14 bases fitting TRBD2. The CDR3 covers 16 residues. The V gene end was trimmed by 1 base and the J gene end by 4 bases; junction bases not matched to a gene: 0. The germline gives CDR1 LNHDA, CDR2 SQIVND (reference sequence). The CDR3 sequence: CASSIGTSGGYNEQFF. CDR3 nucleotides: TGTGCCAGTAGTATAGGGACTAGCGGGGGGTACAATGAGCAGTTCTTC.